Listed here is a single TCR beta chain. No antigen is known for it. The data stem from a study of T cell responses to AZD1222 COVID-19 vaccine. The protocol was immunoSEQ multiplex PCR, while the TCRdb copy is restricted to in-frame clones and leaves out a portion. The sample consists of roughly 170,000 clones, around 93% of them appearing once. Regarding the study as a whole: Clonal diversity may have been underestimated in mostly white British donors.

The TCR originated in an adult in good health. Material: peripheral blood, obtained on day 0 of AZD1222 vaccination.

The DNA for the CDR3 is TGTGCCAGCAGCGCGGGACAGGTAACAAACACCATATATTTT. Translating gives CASSAGQVTNTIYF. The chain combines TRBV9 with TRBJ1-3; 8 positions match TRBD1. J lost 6 bases, V lost 3 bases, and 5 bases had no gene match. The CDR3 loop spans 14 amino acids. Germline CDR1 reads SGDLS; CDR2 reads YYNGEE.